Following are 27 T cell receptor beta chains from one sample sequenced in a study of patients and donors after allogeneic stem cell transplantation. TCRdb reprocessed the RT-PCR reads with MiXCR, giving one entry per CDR3 protein. The sample comprises more than 150,000 distinct CDR3 sequences, around two fifths of which are singletons, and 33% rests with the top ten. The sequencing input was blood, either unsorted or a sorted T cell fraction (not recorded which). These receptors all stem from a human donor who was either an allogeneic HSCT recipient or a stem cell or donor lymphocyte infusion donor (not recorded which). It is not recorded whose cells these are; they may come from a transplant donor.

The J gene is TRBJ2-3, the V gene TRBV4-2; 12 bases map to TRBD2. V was clipped by 1 base and J by 8 bases; unmatched bases: 13. The germline gives CDR1 LGHNA, CDR2 YNFKEQ. CDR3 length: 18 amino acids. The CDR3 loop reads CASSQGTSGKGYYRTQYF. DNA of the CDR3: TGTGCCAGCAGCCAAGGGACTAGCGGGAAAGGATATTACCGTACGCAGTATTTT.

V and J are TRBV5-1 and TRBJ2-2, with 7 positions matching TRBD2. Trimming removed 0 bases from V and 4 bases from J; junction bases left unmatched: 18. The germline V gene has CDR1 SGHRS and CDR2 YFSETQ. This CDR3 is 20 amino acids long. The CDR3 protein is CASSLARGLKREPGTGELFF. CDR3 bases: TGCGCCAGCAGCTTGGCCCGAGGCCTAAAGCGGGAACCTGGCACCGGGGAGCTGTTTTTT.

This clonotype came up a few times. The chain joins TRBV10-3 to TRBJ1-1, with 8 bases matching TRBD1. The germline V gene has CDR1 ENHRY and CDR2 SYGVKD. V was pared by 6 bases and J by 7 bases, with 13 bases of the junction left unmatched. The CDR3 spans 15 residues. The CDR3 DNA reads TGTGCCATCAGAGAATCCCCGGGACAGGCGCTTGAAGCTTTCTTT. As protein: CAIRESPGQALEAFF.

This clonotype was picked up a small number of times. The rearrangement joins TRBV9 to TRBJ2-1, with a possible D match to TRBD2 (6 bases). This CDR3 is built from 17 residues. Trimming stripped 3 bases from V and 4 bases from J, with 20 bases between. CDR1 is SGDLS, CDR2 YYNGEE, per germline. The CDR3 protein is CASSAPLGEDLYNEQFF. The CDR3 DNA reads TGTGCCAGCAGCGCCCCATTGGGGGAGGATCTTTACAATGAGCAGTTCTTC.

The V call is TRBV21-1, the J call TRBJ2-5. TRBV21-1 constitutes a pseudogene. This CDR3 contains 14 residues. The CDR3, as DNA: TGTGCCAGCAGCCACCAGGCAAGACAAGAGACCCAGTACTTC. As protein: CASSHQARQETQYF.

This clonotype came up a few times. The J gene is TRBJ2-7, the V gene TRBV20-1, with a possible D match to TRBD1 (6 bases). This CDR3 comprises 15 residues. Germline CDR1 DFQATT, CDR2 SNEGSKA (reference sequence). Trimming cost V 3 bases and J 0 bases, with 15 bases left between them. This CDR3 is CSARTGTMSSYEQYF. In DNA form, the CDR3 reads TGCAGTGCTAGGACCGGGACAATGAGCTCCTACGAGCAGTACTTC.

This clonotype was observed a single time. The chain links TRBV6-6 to TRBJ1-2; 10 bases are a match to TRBD1. The germline gives CDR1 MNHNY, CDR2 SVGAGI (reference sequence). The trim removed 5 bases at V and 3 bases at J, leaving 9 bases unmatched. The CDR3 covers 16 residues. CDR3 in DNA: TGTGCCAGCAGTCTTCCCGGGACAGGGGACGACTATGGCTACACCTTC. Protein: CASSLPGTGDDYGYTF.

This clonotype came up many times. This sequence joins TRBV6-5 and TRBJ1-4; a possible D gene is TRBD1 (5 bases). The V gene's germline CDR1 is MNHEY and CDR2 SVGAGI. This CDR3 contains 15 residues. With 0 bases removed from V and 6 bases from J, the gap between germline ends came to 11 bases. In DNA, the CDR3 is TGTGCCAGCAGTTACTCGCCCGGGGGTCATGAAAAACTGTTTTTT. Its protein product is CASSYSPGGHEKLFF.

The chain combines TRBV5-1 with TRBJ2-3; 10 bases map to TRBD2. This CDR3 has 16 residues. V dropped 4 bases and J dropped 1; count of bases not matched to a gene: 6. Germline CDR1 is SGHRS and CDR2 is YFSETQ. CDR3 region: CASSLQGTSGTDTQYF. In nucleotides, the CDR3 is TGCGCCAGCAGCCTGCAGGGGACTAGCGGCACAGATACGCAGTATTTT. The whole variable domain, filled in from reference TRBV5-1 and TRBJ2-3, reads KAGVTQTPRYLIKTRGQQVTLSCSPISGHRSVSWYQQTPGQGLQFLFEYFSETQRNKGNFPGRFSGRQFSNSRSEMNVSTLELGDSALYLCASSLQGTSGTDTQYFGPGTRLTVL.

The J gene is TRBJ2-7, the V gene TRBV9; 7 bases agree with TRBD1. V was clipped by 7 bases and J by 4 bases; unmatched bases: 8. Germline V gene sequence: CDR1 SGDLS, CDR2 YYNGEE. The CDR3 is made up of 13 amino acids. For the CDR3, the DNA is TGTGCCAGCTCCAGACAGGGTCGGTACGAGCAGTACTTC. Residues: CASSRQGRYEQYF.

This clonotype appeared many times. The chain has TRBV4-3 and TRBJ1-4; 7 bases map to TRBD1. The CDR3 has 15 amino acids. V trimming: 3 bases; J trimming: 4 bases; junction bases outside the gene matches: 5. Germline assignment: CDR1 LGHNA and CDR2 YSLEER. CDR3 sequence: CASSQSPGGNEKLFF. CDR3 bases: TGCGCCAGCAGCCAGTCCCCAGGGGGTAATGAAAAACTGTTTTTT.

The chain links TRBV9 to TRBJ2-1; the D is unclear. This CDR3 has 14 amino acids. CDR1 and CDR2 from the germline V gene are SGDLS and YYNGEE. Trimming removed 4 bases at V and 6 bases at J, with 14 bases between. CDR3 residues: CASSSKVAGNEQFF. The CDR3 DNA reads as TGTGCCAGCAGCTCAAAGGTAGCAGGCAATGAGCAGTTCTTC.

This clonotype was observed many times. The chain couples TRBV12-3 or TRBV12-4 to TRBJ2-7; D gene ambiguous. The CDR3 has 13 amino acids. V was pared by 6 bases and J by 0 bases, with 9 bases between. The CDR3 DNA reads as TGTGCCAGCAGCCAAATTCCCTCCTACGAGCAGTACTTC. Its protein product is CASSQIPSYEQYF.

The V call is TRBV6-1, the J call TRBJ1-5; weak D call: TRBD1 (6 bases). Deletions cut 8 bases from V and 7 bases from J, with 18 bases between. Germline V gene data show CDR1 as MNHNS and CDR2 as SASEGT. This CDR3 contains 14 residues. The DNA of the CDR3 is TGTGCCAGCGTCCCCCCCAGGGGTGAACAGCCCCAGCATTTT. As protein: CASVPPRGEQPQHF.

This sequence joins TRBV28 and TRBJ2-3; D gene unclear. CDR3 length: 18 residues. Trimming left V 3 bases short and J 1 base short, with 20 bases between. Per the germline V gene, CDR1 is MDHEN and CDR2 is SYDVKM. The CDR3 bases are TGTGCCAGCAGTTTGTTTCTTGGGCTATCCGACCGCACAGATACGCAGTATTTT. Protein: CASSLFLGLSDRTDTQYF.

The chain uses TRBV7-2 and TRBJ1-1; D gene unclear. The CDR3 is 14 amino acids. Looked up from germline, CDR1 is SGHTA and CDR2 is FQGNSA. With 3 bases removed from V and 1 base from J, the gap between germline ends came to 9 bases. The CDR3 coding sequence is TGTGCCAGCAGCTTCGACATTTCGAACACTGAAGCTTTCTTT. Amino acids: CASSFDISNTEAFF.

This clonotype was counted between two and nine times. V is TRBV18 and J is TRBJ1-1, with D uncertain. The ends were cut back, 1 base at V and 3 bases at J, with 9 bases in the middle. The germline V gene has CDR1 KGHSH and CDR2 LQKENI. The length of the CDR3 is 14 residues. CDR3 nucleotide sequence: TGTGCCAGCTCACCACTTCCTGGAGACACTGAAGCTTTCTTT. Amino acids: CASSPLPGDTEAFF. Full variable domain (remainder filled in from reference TRBV18 and TRBJ1-1): NAGVMQNPRHLVRRRGQEARLRCSPMKGHSHVYWYRQLPEEGLKFMVYLQKENIIDESGMPKERFSAEFPKEGPSILRIQQVVRGDSAAYFCASSPLPGDTEAFFGQGTRLTVV.

The V gene is TRBV12-3 or TRBV12-4, the J gene TRBJ1-1; no clear D gene. The CDR3 runs 16 residues. V lost 4 bases and J 1 base, leaving 16 bases between the germline ends. The CDR3 region is CASSSFRRGRNTEAFF. As DNA, the CDR3 is TGTGCCAGCAGTTCCTTCCGGAGAGGGAGGAACACTGAAGCTTTCTTT.

This clonotype was observed a handful of times. The chain combines TRBV9 with TRBJ1-2; D is perhaps TRBD1 (6 bases). V lost 3 bases, J lost 2 bases, and 17 bases lay in between. Germline lookup yields CDR1 SGDLS and CDR2 YYNGEE. This CDR3 region has 16 residues. Written as DNA, the CDR3 is TGTGCCAGCAGCGCACCACAGGGCTGGAGAAACTATGGCTACACCTTC. Its protein is CASSAPQGWRNYGYTF. Full variable domain (outside the CDR3, taken from reference TRBV9 and TRBJ1-2): DSGVTQTPKHLITATGQRVTLRCSPRSGDLSVYWYQQSLDQGLQFLIQYYNGEERAKGNILERFSAQQFPDLHSELNLSSLELGDSALYFCASSAPQGWRNYGYTFGSGTRLTVV.

This chain joins TRBV5-6 and TRBJ1-2, with a weak D call TRBD1 (5 bases). CDR1 and CDR2 from the germline V gene are SGHDT and YYEEEE. V lost 2 bases to trimming and J lost 4 bases, with 15 bases between them. This CDR3 has 15 residues. DNA for the CDR3: TGTGCCAGCAGCTTAGACCGGACAATCGTCTATGGCTACACCTTC. Encoded protein: CASSLDRTIVYGYTF.

Here the CDR3 reads CAAREGAYGYTF. CDR3 in DNA: TGTGCCGCCCGGGAGGGAGCCTATGGCTACACCTTC. V usage is TRBV7-9 and J usage is TRBJ1-2; D not certain. The CDR3 has 12 residues. V lost 11 bases and J 4 bases, leaving 14 bases between the germline ends. Germline assignment: CDR1 SEHNR and CDR2 FQNEAQ (reference sequence).

This clonotype occurred once. The genes are TRBV6-5 and TRBJ1-1, with D perhaps TRBD1 (5 bases). Germline CDR1 MNHEY, CDR2 SVGAGI. V was clipped by 4 bases and J by 4 bases, with 10 bases between them. This CDR3 has 13 amino acids. The CDR3, as DNA: TGTGCCAGCAGTTGGTCGGGGGGCACTGAAGCTTTCTTT. It specifies CASSWSGGTEAFF.

The CDR3: CASSSATVTSSYNEQFF. CDR3 in DNA: TGTGCCAGCAGTTCGGCAACGGTCACTAGCTCCTACAATGAGCAGTTCTTC. This chain joins TRBV12-3 or TRBV12-4 and TRBJ2-1; D may be TRBD2 (5 bases). The CDR3 consists of 17 residues. Trimming took off 4 bases at V and 0 bases at J, with 16 bases between the two ends.

V is TRBV28 and J is TRBJ1-6; D is possibly TRBD1 (6 bases). The CDR3 length is 13 residues. Germline V gene lookup returns CDR1 MDHEN and CDR2 SYDVKM. V gave up 10 bases and J gave up 10 bases, with 17 bases separating them. The CDR3 region has the DNA TGTGCCACCATGAAGGCAGGGGTATCACCCCTCCACTTT. This gives the protein CATMKAGVSPLHF.

V usage is TRBV18 and J usage is TRBJ1-5; 7 nucleotides line up with TRBD1. This CDR3 contains 15 residues. V was pared by 4 bases and J by 3 bases, with 6 bases of the junction left unmatched. Germline CDR1 reads KGHSH; CDR2 reads LQKENI. CDR3 region: CASSRGTVLNQPQHF. The CDR3 region has the DNA TGTGCCAGCTCACGGGGGACAGTCCTCAATCAGCCCCAGCATTTT. The whole variable domain, remainder taken from reference TRBV18 and TRBJ1-5, is NAGVMQNPRHLVRRRGQEARLRCSPMKGHSHVYWYRQLPEEGLKFMVYLQKENIIDESGMPKERFSAEFPKEGPSILRIQQVVRGDSAAYFCASSRGTVLNQPQHFGDGTRLSIL.

V is TRBV3-1 and J is TRBJ1-4, with D uncertain. V lost 1 base, J lost 10 bases, and 7 bases lay in between. This CDR3 has 12 residues. Germline CDR1 LGHDT, CDR2 YNNKEL (reference sequence). Written as DNA, the CDR3 is TGTGCCAGCAGCCAAGTCCGAGGAAAACTGTTTTTT. It translates to CASSQVRGKLFF.

The chain recombines TRBV12-3 or TRBV12-4 with TRBJ1-3; a possible D gene is TRBD1 (6 bases). The germline V and J ends were trimmed by 5 bases and 4 bases, with 18 bases remaining between them. This CDR3 contains 16 residues. Here the CDR3 reads CASSPQGHRVGNTIYF. As DNA, the CDR3 is TGTGCCAGCAGTCCTCAGGGTCACAGGGTGGGAAACACCATATATTTT.